The 26 T cell receptor beta chains reported below all come from one sample, sequenced in a study of blood T cell repertoires in COVID-19. Data came from immunoSEQ multiplex PCR; TCRdb stores just in-frame clones and leaves some out. Of fewer than 70,000 clones listed, roughly 80% were seen once; the top ten hold more than 7%. The specimen sequenced was peripheral blood. All receptors derive from a man aged 50 or older with active COVID-19.

In its sample, this clone was seen once. This rearrangement joins TRBV5-1 to TRBJ2-3; 7 bases match TRBD1. Trimming at V came to 4 bases and at J to 2 bases, leaving 7 bases not matched to a gene. Germline loops: CDR1 SGHRS, CDR2 YFSETQ. The CDR3 sequence is 15 residues long. CDR3 protein: CASSTGDHSTDTQYF. The DNA for the CDR3 is TGCGCCAGCAGCACAGGGGACCACTCCACAGATACGCAGTATTTT.

The chain employs TRBV3-1 (or the pseudogene TRBV3-2) and TRBJ2-7; 8 bases map to TRBD1. The V segment lost 0 bases and the J segment 5 bases; nucleotides outside the gene matches: 15. CDR1 and CDR2 (germline): LGHDT, YNNKEL (reference sequence). The CDR3 contains 18 residues. CDR3 sequence (DNA): TGTGCCAGCAGCCAAGATAGCGTGCTGGACAGGGCGGTCGACGAGCAGTACTTC. Residues: CASSQDSVLDRAVDEQYF.

The chain links TRBV5-6 to TRBJ2-3, with 8 bases aligning to TRBD2. Germline V gene sequence: CDR1 SGHDT, CDR2 YYEEEE. After removal of 0 bases from V and 7 bases from J, the junction contained 7 bases not matched to a gene. The CDR3 is 15 amino acids. CDR3 amino acids: CASSLVLAGSYTQYF. CDR3 DNA: TGTGCCAGCAGCTTGGTTCTAGCGGGCTCATATACGCAGTATTTT.

This chain uses TRBV20-1 with TRBJ2-1; tentatively, D is TRBD2 (5 bases). Germline V gene sequence: CDR1 DFQATT, CDR2 SNEGSKA (reference sequence). The V and J ends lost 6 bases and 9 bases respectively, with 12 bases between them. The CDR3 runs to 11 residues. The CDR3 bases are TGCAGTGCGTCTTCTAGCAGTGAGCAGTTCTTC. This gives the protein CSASSSSEQFF.

The chain combines TRBV7-8 with TRBJ2-7, with TRBD2 as a possible D gene (6 bases). Germline CDR1 and CDR2: SGHVS and FQNEAQ. This CDR3 comprises 13 residues. Between the trimmed V and J ends, which lost 0 bases and 6 bases, there was a span of 9 bases. The CDR3 loop reads CASSLASGVEQYF. CDR3 DNA sequence: TGTGCCAGCAGCTTAGCCTCGGGGGTCGAGCAGTACTTC.

The J gene is TRBJ2-7, the V gene TRBV2; D ambiguous. Germline CDR1 is SNHLY and CDR2 is FYNNEI. V dropped 4 bases and J dropped 5 bases, with 6 bases sitting between them. The CDR3 runs 11 residues. The CDR3 is CASSVFDEQYF. CDR3 sequence (DNA): TGTGCCAGCAGTGTCTTTGACGAGCAGTACTTC.

This clone was seen only once. The chain recombines TRBV4-2 with TRBJ1-6; D is undetermined. V lost 1 base to trimming and J lost 8 bases, with 9 bases between them. Germline CDR1 LGHNA, CDR2 YNFKEQ. This CDR3 is 14 amino acids long. The CDR3 DNA sequence: TGTGCCAGCAGCCAAGGACTAGTGGATTCACCCCTCCACTTT. Amino acid sequence: CASSQGLVDSPLHF.

The rearrangement uses TRBV4-2 and TRBJ1-2, with 7 bases matching TRBD1. CDR1 and CDR2 (germline): LGHNA, YNFKEQ. V lost 4 bases and J lost 3; bases outside the gene matches: 14. The CDR3 is 17 amino acids. The CDR3 region has the DNA TGTGCCAGCAGCCCGCGCGATACAACAACAGGGGACTATGGCTACACCTTC. It specifies CASSPRDTTTGDYGYTF.

This chain joins TRBV7-8 and TRBJ1-6; unclear D gene. V was cut by 5 bases and J by 6 bases, with 17 bases left in between. This CDR3 is 16 amino acids long. Germline V CDR1 and CDR2: SGHVS, FQNEAQ. This CDR3 is CASSPRAHRLNSPLHF. Here the CDR3 DNA reads TGTGCCAGCAGCCCGAGGGCTCACAGACTTAATTCACCCCTCCACTTT.

This clone was seen just once. The J gene is TRBJ2-1, the V gene TRBV12-3 or TRBV12-4, with a tentative D call TRBD1 (5 bases). The V end was cut by 9 bases, the J end by 8 bases, with 17 bases between. The CDR3 is made up of 13 amino acids. In DNA, the CDR3 is TGTGCCAGTCACGGCGCAGGGATACATGAGCAGTTCTTC. Encoded protein: CASHGAGIHEQFF.

This chain connects TRBV7-9 to TRBJ2-1, with 7 bases fitting TRBD1. The CDR3 has 16 residues. With 4 bases clipped from V and 10 bases from J, the junction kept 16 bases outside the gene matches. The germline CDR1 and CDR2 sequences are SEHNR and FQNEAQ (reference sequence). The DNA for the CDR3 is TGTGCCAGCAGCTCCCAGGGGGACGTACAGGGCTGGGAGCAGTTCTTC. Translation: CASSSQGDVQGWEQFF.

The chain couples TRBV3-1 (or the pseudogene TRBV3-2) to TRBJ2-3; 7 nucleotides agree with TRBD2. The CDR3 covers 16 residues. The ends lost 5 bases at V and 2 bases at J; junction bases unmatched: 10. Germline CDR1 is LGHDT and CDR2 is YNNKEL (reference sequence). CDR3: CASSREGLLATDTQYF. DNA for the CDR3: TGTGCCAGCAGCAGGGAGGGACTCCTAGCCACAGATACGCAGTATTTT.

The CDR3 here is CAWSALDRSYGYTF. The CDR3 bases are TGTGCCTGGAGTGCACTGGACAGGAGTTATGGCTACACCTTC. The chain joins TRBV30 to TRBJ1-2, with 7 positions matching TRBD1. V lost 1 base, J lost 5 bases, and 7 bases stayed unmatched. CDR1 is GTSNPN and CDR2 is SVGIG in the germline V gene (reference sequence). The CDR3 extends over 14 amino acids.

The J gene is TRBJ2-2, the V gene TRBV19; 9 positions agree with TRBD2. After removal of 6 bases from V and 7 bases from J, the junction contained 6 bases not matched to a gene. This CDR3 is built from 14 residues. CDR1 and CDR2 from the germline V gene are LNHDA and SQIVND (reference sequence). Here the CDR3 reads CASRGGRAVGELFF. The DNA of the CDR3 is TGTGCCAGTAGAGGCGGGAGGGCCGTCGGGGAGCTGTTTTTT.

This clone was counted once. V usage is TRBV19 and J usage is TRBJ1-2; 9 nucleotides match TRBD1. J was trimmed by 8 bases and V by 3 bases; bases with no gene match: 4. The CDR3 runs to 13 residues. Germline V gene data show CDR1 as LNHDA and CDR2 as SQIVND (reference sequence). The CDR3 sequence is CASSMGQGDGYTF. DNA of the CDR3: TGTGCCAGTAGTATGGGACAGGGCGACGGCTACACCTTC.

This clone was counted a single time. The V and J genes are TRBV10-3 and TRBJ2-3; TRBD2 might be the D (5 bases). The length of the CDR3 is 13 residues. V lost 10 bases and J 2 bases, leaving 13 bases between the germline ends. The germline V gene has CDR1 ENHRY and CDR2 SYGVKD. In DNA form, the CDR3 reads TGTGCCAGCGGAGGACCCGACACAGATACGCAGTATTTT. This gives the protein CASGGPDTDTQYF.

The chain uses TRBV27 and TRBJ2-1, with a weak D call TRBD1 (6 bases). Germline loops: CDR1 MNHEY, CDR2 SMNVEV (reference sequence). This CDR3 region has 16 residues. Trimming took 0 bases from V and 1 from J, leaving 10 bases between them. CDR3 protein: CASSLSAGASYNEQFF. The CDR3 DNA reads TGTGCCAGCAGTTTATCGGCAGGGGCTTCCTACAATGAGCAGTTCTTC.

The rearrangement uses TRBV6-5 and TRBJ2-1, with TRBD1 identical over 7 bases. Germline V gene lookup returns CDR1 MNHEY and CDR2 SVGAGI. This CDR3 comprises 14 residues. V gave up 6 bases and J gave up 8 bases; unmatched junction bases: 10. The CDR3 DNA follows: TGTGCCAGCAGATTGACACAGGGGATCCATGAGCAGTTCTTC. Residues: CASRLTQGIHEQFF.

J is TRBJ1-2 and V is TRBV6-1, with 7 bases identical to TRBD1. Looked up from germline, CDR1 is MNHNS and CDR2 is SASEGT. CDR3 size: 14 residues. Losses at the gene ends were 3 bases for V and 4 bases for J; bases not matched to a gene: 5. Here the CDR3 reads CASSDRGGSYGYTF. CDR3 in DNA: TGTGCCAGCAGTGATAGAGGGGGCAGCTATGGCTACACCTTC.

This sequence joins TRBV27 and TRBJ1-4, with a possible D match to TRBD1 (5 bases). This CDR3 region has 15 residues. Trimming removed 4 bases from V and 8 bases from J, with 17 bases in between. Germline loops: CDR1 MNHEY, CDR2 SMNVEV (reference sequence). In DNA form, the CDR3 reads TGTGCCAGCAGTTATCAGACAGCCGCCTTCGAAAAACTGTTTTTT. Protein sequence: CASSYQTAAFEKLFF.

The V and J genes are TRBV7-9 and TRBJ2-2; 8 bases are a match to TRBD1. The J segment lost 4 bases and the V segment lost 5 bases, leaving 9 bases of the junction unmatched. Germline CDR1 is SEHNR and CDR2 is FQNEAQ (reference sequence). The CDR3 totals 16 residues. The CDR3 region has the DNA TGTGCCAGCAGCCAAATCGGGACAGGAGTCACCGGGGAGCTGTTTTTT. Translation gives CASSQIGTGVTGELFF.

The chain couples TRBV5-6 to TRBJ2-2; 7 nucleotides align to TRBD1. CDR3 size: 15 residues. The trim removed 4 bases at V and 6 bases at J, leaving 9 bases unmatched. Germline CDR1 SGHDT, CDR2 YYEEEE. For the CDR3, the DNA is TGTGCCAGCAGCAGACAGGGCCAGAAGTCCGGGGAGCTGTTTTTT. Protein: CASSRQGQKSGELFF.

This clone was detected only a few times. This chain joins TRBV28 and TRBJ1-1; 11 bases are a match to TRBD1. V trimming: 6 bases; J trimming: 7 bases; junction bases outside the gene matches: 19. The CDR3 consists of 18 residues. Per germline, CDR1 MDHEN and CDR2 SYDVKM. The DNA of the CDR3 is TGTGCCAGCAGCCTGGTCGGCCGGGACAGGGGGGAGAGGGGTGAAGCTTTCTTT. Its translation: CASSLVGRDRGERGEAFF.

The gene calls are TRBV29-1 and TRBJ2-5; D possibly corresponds to TRBD2 (5 bases). Trimming shortened V by 6 bases and J by 5 bases, and 10 bases separated the two germline ends. The CDR3 sequence is 11 residues long. Germline lookup yields CDR1 SQVTM and CDR2 ANQGSEA. DNA for the CDR3: TGCAGCGTCCAACTAGGTGAGACCCAGTACTTC. It encodes CSVQLGETQYF.

With regard to this clone: The same CDR3 arises from other DNA sequences in this sample as well. V is TRBV4-2 and J is TRBJ1-2; the match to TRBD1 covers 9 bases. The CDR3 is 15 amino acids. Unmatched junction bases numbered 7, after V lost 4 bases and J lost 4 bases. Germline CDR1 reads LGHNA; CDR2 reads YNFKEQ. CDR3 in amino acids: CASSPLGQGRYGYTF. The CDR3 DNA reads as TGTGCCAGCAGCCCCCTCGGACAGGGGCGCTATGGCTACACCTTC.

The chain combines TRBV29-1 with TRBJ2-3, with D perhaps TRBD2 (5 bases). The CDR3 is made up of 12 amino acids. The V end was cut by 7 bases, the J end by 3 bases, with 11 bases between. The V gene's germline CDR1 is SQVTM and CDR2 ANQGSEA. This CDR3 reads CSAEVATDTQYF. Written as DNA, the CDR3 is TGCAGCGCAGAAGTAGCGACAGATACGCAGTATTTT.